The 11 T cell receptor beta chains in this list originate from one sample, sequenced in a study of T cells in Graves' hyperthyroidism and ophthalmopathy. The TCR beta CDR3 regions underwent amplification using RNA transcripts as the source. The study used the HTBI primer set for a first-round RT-PCR of the TCR CDR3. Each CDR3 protein gets one entry after TCRdb re-called the multiplex PCR reads with MiXCR. The data contain approximately 380,000 distinct CDR3 sequences, under 20% of them singletons. Sequencing was performed on blood. All receptors come from a young man with Graves' ophthalmopathy.

The V call is TRBV3-1, the J call TRBJ2-7; TRBD1 matches 12 bases. Germline trimming cut 1 base from V and 4 bases from J; bases unmatched to any gene: 2. The CDR3 runs to 15 residues. Germline loops: CDR1 LGHDT, CDR2 YNNKEL (reference sequence). CDR3 sequence: CASSQVGQGAYEQYF. As DNA, the CDR3 is TGTGCCAGCAGCCAAGTGGGACAGGGGGCTTACGAGCAGTACTTC.

This clonotype has ten or more counts. The chain couples TRBV4-1 to TRBJ2-7; 7 nucleotides align to TRBD1. This CDR3 is 17 amino acids long. Germline CDR1 MGHRA, CDR2 YSYEKL. The V and J ends lost 0 bases and 4 bases, in that order; junction bases with no gene match: 12. The CDR3 spells CASSQDWMGQNFYEQYF. In DNA, the CDR3 is TGCGCCAGCAGCCAAGATTGGATGGGACAGAACTTTTACGAGCAGTACTTC.

The V and J genes are TRBV7-8 and TRBJ1-1; maybe TRBD1 (6 bases). V gave up 2 bases and J gave up 1 base, with 11 bases separating them. Germline V lookup: CDR1 SGHVS, CDR2 FQNEAQ. CDR3 length: 15 amino acids. Here the CDR3 DNA reads TGTGCCAGCAGCTTACCCCGGACAGCGAACACTGAAGCTTTCTTT. This encodes CASSLPRTANTEAFF. The full variable domain, in which reference TRBV7-8 and TRBJ1-1 provide the parts outside the CDR3, is GAGVSQSPRYKVAKRGQDVALRCDPISGHVSLFWYQQALGQGPEFLTYFQNEAQLDKSGLPSDRFFAERPEGSVSTLKIQRTQQEDSAVYLCASSLPRTANTEAFFGQGTRLTVV.

This clonotype showed up many times. The chain couples TRBV5-6 to TRBJ1-2, with D possibly being TRBD1 (5 bases). CDR1 SGHDT and CDR2 YYEEEE come from the germline V gene. CDR3 length equals 15 residues. V lost 0 bases to trimming and J lost 2 bases, with 11 bases between them. For the CDR3, the DNA is TGTGCCAGCAGCTTGGGACAGCCAGCGAACTATGGCTACACCTTC. It codes for CASSLGQPANYGYTF.

This chain links TRBV9 with TRBJ2-5, with D possibly being TRBD2 (5 bases). Trimming shortened V by 0 bases and J by 5 bases, and 14 bases separated the two germline ends. This CDR3 contains 15 residues. Germline V gene sequence: CDR1 SGDLS, CDR2 YYNGEE. CDR3 DNA: TGTGCCAGCAGCGTAGGTGGCGCGGGCCGTGAGACCCAGTACTTC. Protein sequence: CASSVGGAGRETQYF.

This clonotype showed up just a few times. The V and J genes are TRBV4-2 and TRBJ1-4, with unresolved D. The CDR3 is 16 residues long. Germline loops: CDR1 LGHNA, CDR2 YNFKEQ. V dropped 2 bases and J dropped 11 bases, with 21 bases sitting between them. CDR3 loop: CASSQIIRNWDAKLFF. Here the CDR3 DNA reads TGTGCCAGCAGCCAAATCATCAGGAATTGGGATGCGAAACTGTTTTTT.

This clonotype was recorded many times. The chain combines TRBV6-1 with TRBJ1-1, with D possibly being TRBD1 (6 bases). V was trimmed by 4 bases and J by 5 bases, leaving 17 bases between them. Germline CDR1 reads MNHNS; CDR2 reads SASEGT. This CDR3 is 15 amino acids long. The CDR3 DNA reads as TGTGCCAGCAGTGTGGACAGTGGTGGATCAACTGAAGCTTTCTTT. It yields the protein CASSVDSGGSTEAFF.

This clonotype has at least ten counts. The V call is TRBV10-3, the J call TRBJ2-7; D gene ambiguous. This CDR3 has 13 residues. V lost 5 bases and J 6 bases, leaving 14 bases between the germline ends. Germline assignment: CDR1 ENHRY and CDR2 SYGVKD. Here the CDR3 reads CAISPSGPGEQYF. In nucleotides, the CDR3 is TGTGCCATCAGTCCCTCCGGTCCGGGCGAGCAGTACTTC.

This clonotype was recorded at least ten times. This chain joins TRBV7-8 and TRBJ2-1; 10 nucleotides align to TRBD2. The CDR3 consists of 14 residues. V lost 5 bases to trimming and J lost 5 bases; unmatched junction nucleotides: 3. CDR1 is SGHVS and CDR2 is FQNEAQ in the germline V gene. The CDR3: CASSRTSGNNEQFF. The CDR3 DNA is TGTGCCAGCAGCAGGACTAGCGGAAACAATGAGCAGTTCTTC.

This clonotype was found a few times. The rearrangement joins TRBV3-1 to TRBJ1-3, with TRBD1 matching 7 bases. Germline V gene data show CDR1 as LGHDT and CDR2 as YNNKEL (reference sequence). V shed 1 base, J shed 1 base, and the junction held 13 bases outside the gene matches. CDR3 length: 19 residues. The CDR3 DNA is TGTGCCAGCAGCCAAGCTCTGGTACAGGGGATTTTGTCTGGAAACACCATATATTTT. Translated, it gives CASSQALVQGILSGNTIYF.

This clonotype was picked up a small number of times. The CDR3 sequence: CASRGLAGAPGETQYF. The CDR3 bases are TGCGCCAGCAGGGGACTAGCGGGGGCCCCAGGGGAGACCCAGTACTTC. This chain connects TRBV4-1 to TRBJ2-5; 14 bases match TRBD2. Germline V CDR1 and CDR2: MGHRA, YSYEKL. The CDR3 sequence is 16 residues long. Trimming at V came to 6 bases and at J to 5 bases, leaving 8 bases not matched to a gene.